This T cell receptor beta chain was recovered during a study of cytomegalovirus exposure and HLA in healthy donors. Study at large: An earlier analysis identified some 110 million unique TCR beta sequences in approximately 190 million T cells.

The PCR used 60 Vbeta and 13 Jbeta primers. Profiling relied on immunoSEQ multiplex PCR, and the TCRdb table lists in-frame clones only, not all of them. The sample lists some 130,000 clones; about 78% were seen once. Study-wide results and limits: Compared with the roughly 700-donor mean, an Asian-associated ancestry cluster reportedly had fewer N-insertions, according to a later analysis. Researchers reportedly found TCR beta sequences accurately predicted most subjects' HLA-A and HLA-B alleles.

Donors counted as nominally healthy when sampled, yet unrecorded immune exposures were likely. Trimming took off 4 bases at V and 6 bases at J, with 12 bases between the two ends. The CDR3 length is 13 residues. From germline, CDR1 is SEHNR and CDR2 FQNEAQ (reference sequence). As for this clone: Its antigen remains unidentified.

The specimen was PBMCs. The J gene is TRBJ1-1, the V gene TRBV7-9; D is perhaps TRBD1 (5 bases). The sequence derives from a female donor in good health and CMV-seronegative. CDR3: CASSSDQGSEAFF. Here the CDR3 DNA reads TGTGCCAGCAGCTCTGACCAGGGATCTGAAGCTTTCTTT.